Given below is one T cell receptor beta chain in context. This record comes from a study of blood T cell dynamics during melanoma immunotherapy. The wider study: Standard first-line treatment here was pembrolizumab or nivolumab plus ipilimumab in metastatic melanoma.

The assay was immunoSEQ multiplex PCR, and TCRdb's table has in-frame clones only and misses some. The sample records about 8,800 clones, 65% to 90% being singletons. The CDR3 loop spans 13 amino acids. V was clipped by 1 base and J by 11 bases, with 11 bases between them. The germline CDR1 and CDR2 sequences are SGHTA and FQGNSA. Time point given: week 3, after first cycle of checkpoint inhibitor. Patients had no prior systemic cancer treatment, immunosuppressants or other active cancers. The clonotype comes from a human donor with melanoma. This sample comprised blood, obtained from a patient treated with checkpoint blockade. The chain uses TRBV7-2 and TRBJ1-4; D not certain. Here the CDR3 reads CASSLDAGVKLFF. The CDR3 nucleotides read TGTGCCAGCAGCTTAGACGCAGGTGTGAAACTGTTTTTT.